This T cell receptor beta chain is drawn from a study of blood T cell repertoires in COVID-19. Points on this clone: Other DNA variants within this sample encode the same CDR3.

V was shortened by 1 base and J by 1 base, with 7 bases between the two germline ends. This CDR3 contains 14 residues. Per germline, CDR1 KGHSH and CDR2 LQKENI. The protocol was immunoSEQ multiplex PCR, while the TCRdb copy is restricted to in-frame clones and leaves out a portion. The sample includes fewer than 350,000 clones, around 90% of them seen just once. Material: PBMCs or T cells enriched from blood (not recorded which). The sequence came from a man aged 55 to 70 who had recovered from COVID-19. This chain connects TRBV18 to TRBJ1-1; D might be TRBD1 (5 bases). The CDR3 DNA follows: TGTGCCAGCTCACCACGACAGCAGAACACTGAAGCTTTCTTT. It encodes CASSPRQQNTEAFF.